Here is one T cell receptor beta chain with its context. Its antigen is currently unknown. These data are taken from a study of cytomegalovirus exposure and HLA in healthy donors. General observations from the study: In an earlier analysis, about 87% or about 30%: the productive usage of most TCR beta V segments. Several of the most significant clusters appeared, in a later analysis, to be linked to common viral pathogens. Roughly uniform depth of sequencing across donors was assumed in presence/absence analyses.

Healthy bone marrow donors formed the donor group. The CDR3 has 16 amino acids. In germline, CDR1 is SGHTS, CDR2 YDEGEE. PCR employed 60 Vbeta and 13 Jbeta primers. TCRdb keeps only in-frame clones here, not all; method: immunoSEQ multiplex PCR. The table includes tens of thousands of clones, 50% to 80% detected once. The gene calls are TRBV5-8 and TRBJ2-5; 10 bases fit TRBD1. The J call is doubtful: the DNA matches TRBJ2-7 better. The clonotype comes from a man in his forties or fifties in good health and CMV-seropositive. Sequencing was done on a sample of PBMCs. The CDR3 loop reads CASSPYRTGGSYEQYF. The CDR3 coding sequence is TGTGCCAGCAGCCCCTATAGGACAGGGGGCTCCTACGAGCAGTACTTC.